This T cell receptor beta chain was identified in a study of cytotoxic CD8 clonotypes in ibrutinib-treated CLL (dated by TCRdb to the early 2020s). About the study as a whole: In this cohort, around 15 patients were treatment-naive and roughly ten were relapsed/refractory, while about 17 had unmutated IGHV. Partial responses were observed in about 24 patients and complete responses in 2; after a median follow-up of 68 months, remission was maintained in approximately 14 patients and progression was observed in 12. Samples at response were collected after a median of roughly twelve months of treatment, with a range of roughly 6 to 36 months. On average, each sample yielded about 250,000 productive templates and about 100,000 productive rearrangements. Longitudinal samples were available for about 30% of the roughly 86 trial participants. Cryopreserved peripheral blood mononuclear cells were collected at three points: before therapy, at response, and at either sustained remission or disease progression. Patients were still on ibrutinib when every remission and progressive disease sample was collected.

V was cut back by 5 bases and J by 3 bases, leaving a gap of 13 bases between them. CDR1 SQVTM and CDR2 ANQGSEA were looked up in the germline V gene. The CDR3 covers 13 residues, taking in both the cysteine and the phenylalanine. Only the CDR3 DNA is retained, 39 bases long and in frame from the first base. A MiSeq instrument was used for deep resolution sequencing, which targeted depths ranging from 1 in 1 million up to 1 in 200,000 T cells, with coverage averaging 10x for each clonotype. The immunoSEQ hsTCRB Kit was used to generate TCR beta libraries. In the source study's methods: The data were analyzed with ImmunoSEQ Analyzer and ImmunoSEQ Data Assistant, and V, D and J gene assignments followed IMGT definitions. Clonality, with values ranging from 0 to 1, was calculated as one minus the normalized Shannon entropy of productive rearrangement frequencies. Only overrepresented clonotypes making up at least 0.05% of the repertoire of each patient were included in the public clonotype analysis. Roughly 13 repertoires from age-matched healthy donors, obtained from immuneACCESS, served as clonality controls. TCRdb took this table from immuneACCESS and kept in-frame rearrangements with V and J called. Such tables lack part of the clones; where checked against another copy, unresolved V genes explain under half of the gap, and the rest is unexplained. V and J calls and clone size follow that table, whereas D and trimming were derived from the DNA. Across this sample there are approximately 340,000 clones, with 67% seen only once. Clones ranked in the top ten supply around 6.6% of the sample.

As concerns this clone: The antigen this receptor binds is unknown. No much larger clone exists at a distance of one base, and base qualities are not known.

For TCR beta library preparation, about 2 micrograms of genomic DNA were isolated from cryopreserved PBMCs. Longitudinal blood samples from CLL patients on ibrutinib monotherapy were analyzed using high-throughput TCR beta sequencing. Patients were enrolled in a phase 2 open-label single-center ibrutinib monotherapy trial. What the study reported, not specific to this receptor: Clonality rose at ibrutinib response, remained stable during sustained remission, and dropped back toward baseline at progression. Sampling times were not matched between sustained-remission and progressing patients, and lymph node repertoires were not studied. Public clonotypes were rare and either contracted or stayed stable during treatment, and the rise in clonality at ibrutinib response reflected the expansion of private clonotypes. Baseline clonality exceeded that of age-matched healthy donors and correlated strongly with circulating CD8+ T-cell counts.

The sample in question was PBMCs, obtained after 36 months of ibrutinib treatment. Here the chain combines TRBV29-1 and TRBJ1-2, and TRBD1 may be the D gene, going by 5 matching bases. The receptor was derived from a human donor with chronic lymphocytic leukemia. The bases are TGCAGCGTTTCCCAGGGCACACACTATGGCTACACCTTC. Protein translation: CSVSQGTHYGYTF.